The 14 T cell receptor beta chains below come from one sample, sequenced in a study of cytomegalovirus exposure and HLA in healthy donors. Both 60 Vbeta primers and 13 Jbeta primers went into the PCR. Profiled with immunoSEQ multiplex PCR; TCRdb holds only in-frame clones, not every one. The table includes 99,000 or so clones, 69% detected once. Sequencing used PBMCs. These receptors all stem from a man aged 30 to 45 in good health and CMV-seronegative.

The chain carries TRBV10-1 and TRBJ1-1, with 8 bases that match TRBD1. From germline, CDR1 is WNHNN and CDR2 SYGVQD (reference sequence). The CDR3 has 14 residues. The V segment lost 0 bases and the J segment 3 bases; nucleotides outside the gene matches: 0. The CDR3 is CASSESGQDTEAFF. The CDR3 DNA is TGCGCCAGCAGTGAGTCGGGACAGGACACTGAAGCTTTCTTT.

This chain joins TRBV5-1 and TRBJ2-1, with a tentative D call TRBD2 (5 bases). The CDR3 is 12 amino acids. The germline V and J ends were trimmed by 0 bases and 11 bases, with 9 bases remaining between them. Germline V gives CDR1 SGHRS, CDR2 YFSETQ. The CDR3 protein is CASSLAGGQQFF. DNA of the CDR3: TGCGCCAGCAGCTTGGCCGGAGGACAGCAGTTCTTC.

The rearrangement joins TRBV2 to TRBJ1-1, with D possibly matching TRBD1 (6 bases). Germline V gene data show CDR1 as SNHLY and CDR2 as FYNNEI. V was shortened by 6 bases and J by 4 bases, with 15 bases between the two germline ends. The CDR3 has 14 amino acids. CDR3 sequence: CASSWGGGPTEAFF. The DNA of the CDR3 is TGTGCCAGCAGCTGGGGGGGCGGTCCCACTGAAGCTTTCTTT.

The CDR3 protein is CAISQQGETQYF. CDR3 coding DNA: TGTGCCATCAGTCAACAGGGAGAGACCCAGTACTTC. This chain joins TRBV10-3 and TRBJ2-5, with D perhaps matching TRBD1 (6 bases). The germline V and J ends were trimmed by 5 bases and 4 bases, with 8 bases remaining between them. CDR3 length equals 12 residues. CDR1 and CDR2 (germline): ENHRY, SYGVKD.

This clone occurred a few times. The chain combines TRBV29-1 with TRBJ2-7, with 12 positions matching TRBD2. CDR1 and CDR2 (germline): SQVTM, ANQGSEA. The CDR3 is 14 amino acids. With V trimmed by 7 bases and J by 7 bases, 11 bases remained unmatched. CDR3 sequence reads: CSAMTSGGRREQYF. CDR3 nucleotide sequence: TGCAGCGCGATGACTAGCGGGGGCCGAAGAGAGCAGTACTTC.

The chain uses TRBV7-2 and TRBJ1-3; 8 bases map to TRBD1. Germline CDR1 and CDR2: SGHTA and FQGNSA. V lost 1 base and J lost 2; bases outside the gene matches: 7. This CDR3 contains 17 residues. The CDR3 loop is CASSLGPGQAAGNTIYF. As DNA, the CDR3 is TGTGCCAGCAGCTTAGGACCGGGACAGGCGGCTGGAAACACCATATATTTT. Filled out from reference TRBV7-2 and TRBJ1-3, the complete variable domain reads GAGVSQSPSNKVTEKGKDVELRCDPISGHTALYWYRQSLGQGLEFLIYFQGNSAPDKSGLPSDRFSAERTGGSVSTLTIQRTQQEDSAVYLCASSLGPGQAAGNTIYFGEGSWLTVV.

This chain joins TRBV7-3 and TRBJ2-5, with D unclear. The CDR3 consists of 13 residues. Germline V gives CDR1 SGHTA, CDR2 FQGTGA. The ends were cut back, 5 bases at V and 4 bases at J, with 11 bases in the middle. The CDR3 loop reads CASSAAVGETQYF. In DNA, the CDR3 is TGTGCCAGCAGCGCCGCGGTGGGAGAGACCCAGTACTTC.

On this clone: The junction differs from germline at one of its ends, possibly a read error. This chain connects TRBV6-5 to TRBJ2-3; perhaps TRBD2 as D (5 bases). Germline loops: CDR1 MNHEY, CDR2 SVGAGI. The CDR3 sequence is 13 residues long. CDR3 sequence (DNA): TGTACCAGCAGTTACCAACGAGGGGATACGCAGTATTTT. Translating gives CTSSYQRGDTQYF.

The rearrangement uses TRBV10-3 and TRBJ2-1; the D gene is possibly TRBD2 (7 bases). This CDR3 region has 15 residues. From germline, CDR1 is ENHRY and CDR2 SYGVKD. The V end was cut by 3 bases, the J end by 7 bases, with 16 bases between. The CDR3 protein is CAISEGGAGRNEQFF. The CDR3 bases are TGTGCCATCAGTGAAGGGGGAGCGGGGCGTAATGAGCAGTTCTTC.

The rearrangement uses TRBV28 and TRBJ2-3; D is perhaps TRBD1 (6 bases). V was pared by 6 bases and J by 3 bases, with 13 bases between. Germline lookup yields CDR1 MDHEN and CDR2 SYDVKM. This CDR3 has 14 amino acids. The CDR3 sequence is CASRLGTGTDTQYF. The DNA of the CDR3 is TGTGCCAGCAGGCTGGGAACAGGGACAGATACGCAGTATTTT.

The V gene is TRBV11-3, the J gene TRBJ2-1, with D perhaps TRBD1 (5 bases). Germline loops: CDR1 SGHNT, CDR2 YENEEA. CDR3 length equals 14 residues. V was trimmed by 6 bases and J by 5 bases, leaving 14 bases between them. The CDR3 region has the DNA TGTGCCAGCAGTAGACAGTCGAAAAACAATGAGCAGTTCTTC. Translating gives CASSRQSKNNEQFF. The full variable domain, in which reference TRBV11-3 and TRBJ2-1 provide the parts outside the CDR3, is EAGVVQSPRYKIIEKKQPVAFWCNPISGHNTLYWYLQNLGQGPELLIRYENEEAVDDSQLPKDRFSAERLKGVDSTLKIQPAELGDSAVYLCASSRQSKNNEQFFGPGTRLTVL.

The V gene is TRBV2, the J gene TRBJ1-5, with a possible D match to TRBD1 (5 bases). There are 15 residues in the CDR3. Trimming stripped 8 bases from V and 4 bases from J, with 18 bases between. Looked up from germline, CDR1 is SNHLY and CDR2 is FYNNEI. Here the CDR3 DNA reads TGTGCCAGCTCCCGACGCGGGACTGAGAATCAGCCCCAGCATTTT. This sequence encodes CASSRRGTENQPQHF.

The chain employs TRBV11-3 and TRBJ1-4, with a possible D match to TRBD1 (6 bases). CDR1 SGHNT and CDR2 YENEEA come from the germline V gene. V lost 5 bases and J lost 4, with 14 bases in between. This CDR3 comprises 15 residues. CDR3 in DNA: TGTGCCAGCAGCCCCGGACAGACCTATAATGAAAAACTGTTTTTT. Encoded protein: CASSPGQTYNEKLFF.

This chain links TRBV2 with TRBJ1-1, with D unclear. CDR1 SNHLY and CDR2 FYNNEI come from the germline V gene. The CDR3 is 13 amino acids. V gave up 3 bases and J gave up 1 base, with 6 bases separating them. CDR3 residues: CASSERQNTEAFF. CDR3 coding DNA: TGTGCCAGCAGTGAGCGGCAGAACACTGAAGCTTTCTTT.